These 25 T cell receptor beta chains came from one sample sequenced in a study of cytomegalovirus exposure and HLA in healthy donors listed by TCRdb under 2017. Libraries were made using the immunoSEQ multiplex PCR assay. A mixture of 60 forward primers for TCR Vbeta segments and 13 reverse primers for TCR Jbeta segments was used in the multiplex PCR. TCRdb took over this immuneACCESS table, retaining in-frame rearrangements with V and J assigned. Such tables are incomplete; in checked studies, under half of the missing clones stem from an unresolved V gene, and the remainder is unexplained. This specimen's table enumerates 85,000 to 90,000 clones. The biggest ten clones account for less than 20% of the sample. The sequencing input was PBMCs. Source of these receptors: a man in his fifties or sixties in good health and CMV-seropositive.

The chain couples TRBV18 to TRBJ1-3; D is possibly TRBD1 (6 bases). V was trimmed by 3 bases and J by 0 bases, leaving 12 bases between them. The CDR3 runs 16 residues. Germline CDR1 KGHSH, CDR2 LQKENI. CDR3: CASSPDSALSGNTIYF. In DNA form, the CDR3 reads TGTGCCAGCTCACCGGACAGTGCCCTCTCTGGAAACACCATATATTTT.

DNA for the CDR3: TGTGCCAGCAGCTCCACCCCGACTAGCGGGGCGAGCACAGATACGCAGTATTTT. As protein: CASSSTPTSGASTDTQYF. This rearrangement joins TRBV7-9 to TRBJ2-3, with 11 bases matching TRBD2. Germline CDR1 is SEHNR and CDR2 is FQNEAQ (reference sequence). The CDR3 runs 18 residues. Germline trimming cut 4 bases from V and 0 bases from J; bases unmatched to any gene: 9.

The genes are TRBV29-1 and TRBJ2-2; 7 nucleotides align to TRBD1. This CDR3 contains 11 residues. Germline CDR1 and CDR2: SQVTM and ANQGSEA. With 6 bases clipped from V and 6 bases from J, the junction kept 1 base outside the gene matches. This CDR3 is CSVTGSGELFF. CDR3 coding DNA: TGCAGCGTGACAGGGTCCGGGGAGCTGTTTTTT.

CDR3 nucleotides: TGTGCCTGGTGCCCCGGGACAGGGAGCACTGAAGCTTTCTTT. Its translation: CAWCPGTGSTEAFF. This sequence joins TRBV30 and TRBJ1-1; 9 nucleotides agree with TRBD1. Trimming removed 5 bases from V and 4 bases from J; junction bases left unmatched: 8. The CDR3 is 14 amino acids. Germline V gene lookup returns CDR1 GTSNPN and CDR2 SVGIG (reference sequence).

This chain joins TRBV5-1 and TRBJ2-3; D possibly corresponds to TRBD2 (5 bases). Trimming pared 7 bases from V and 3 bases from J, leaving 15 bases between. The CDR3 totals 14 residues. Per the germline V gene, CDR1 is SGHRS and CDR2 is YFSETQ. CDR3 sequence (DNA): TGCGCCAGCTTTCGGGCCGAGCGGACAGATACGCAGTATTTT. This encodes CASFRAERTDTQYF.

The chain links TRBV7-9 to TRBJ2-1; D possibly corresponds to TRBD2 (5 bases). The CDR3 consists of 11 residues. V dropped 4 bases and J dropped 12 bases, with 10 bases sitting between them. Germline V lookup: CDR1 SEHNR, CDR2 FQNEAQ (reference sequence). The CDR3 region is CASSSGRGQFF. The CDR3 DNA is TGTGCCAGCAGCTCCGGTCGGGGGCAGTTCTTC.

V and J are TRBV5-1 and TRBJ1-2; the D is unclear. There are 14 residues in the CDR3. The V and J ends lost 0 bases and 4 bases respectively, with 10 bases between them. Germline lookup yields CDR1 SGHRS and CDR2 YFSETQ. CDR3 region: CASSLAAVGYGYTF. In nucleotides, the CDR3 is TGCGCCAGCAGCTTGGCCGCGGTAGGCTATGGCTACACCTTC.

The chain recombines TRBV29-1 with TRBJ2-5; D is unresolved. Germline lookup yields CDR1 SQVTM and CDR2 ANQGSEA. V lost 2 bases, J lost 0 bases, and 7 bases lay in between. The CDR3 is made up of 13 amino acids. CDR3 residues: CSVEQLYQETQYF. Written as DNA, the CDR3 is TGCAGCGTTGAACAATTGTACCAAGAGACCCAGTACTTC.

This chain joins TRBV2 and TRBJ1-3, with a tentative D call TRBD1 (5 bases). The germline CDR1 and CDR2 sequences are SNHLY and FYNNEI. The V gene lost 4 bases and the J gene lost 5 bases, with 21 bases spanning the gap. The CDR3 runs 17 residues. Written as DNA, the CDR3 is TGTGCCAGCAGTGTACCAGGGATCAACGCTAGGAGAAACACCATATATTTT. It is translated as CASSVPGINARRNTIYF.

The V gene is TRBV18, the J gene TRBJ2-1, with 7 nucleotides matching TRBD1. Losses at the gene ends were 3 bases for V and 6 bases for J; bases not matched to a gene: 8. This CDR3 region has 15 residues. The germline V gene encodes CDR1 KGHSH and CDR2 LQKENI. CDR3 protein: CASSPVRTGGNEQFF. CDR3 coding DNA: TGTGCCAGCTCACCCGTCCGGACAGGTGGCAATGAGCAGTTCTTC.

This chain joins TRBV5-1 and TRBJ2-7, with 11 bases that match TRBD2. The J segment lost 3 bases and the V segment lost 3 bases, leaving 5 bases of the junction unmatched. This CDR3 has 15 amino acids. Germline V gene data show CDR1 as SGHRS and CDR2 as YFSETQ. CDR3 loop: CASSSVGLADYEQYF. Here the CDR3 DNA reads TGCGCCAGCAGCTCGGTGGGACTAGCGGACTACGAGCAGTACTTC.

The J gene is TRBJ1-3, the V gene TRBV18; D is ambiguous. Germline CDR1 and CDR2: KGHSH and LQKENI. With 6 bases removed from V and 0 bases from J, the gap between germline ends came to 12 bases. The CDR3 is made up of 15 amino acids. The CDR3 is CASSPREASGNTIYF. DNA for the CDR3: TGTGCCAGCTCCCCCCGGGAAGCCTCTGGAAACACCATATATTTT.

This rearrangement joins TRBV11-3 to TRBJ1-1, with TRBD1 as a possible D gene (6 bases). This CDR3 region has 15 residues. Trimming left V 5 bases short and J 1 base short, with 14 bases between. Germline CDR1 SGHNT, CDR2 YENEEA. CDR3 in DNA: TGTGCCAGCAGCAGCACCGGGACAACGAACACTGAAGCTTTCTTT. Translating it yields CASSSTGTTNTEAFF.

V usage is TRBV29-1 and J usage is TRBJ2-1; 9 bases match TRBD2. J gave up 6 bases and V 4 bases, and 10 bases lay outside the gene matches. Germline V lookup: CDR1 SQVTM, CDR2 ANQGSEA. CDR3 size: 15 residues. CDR3 amino acids: CSVAGTSGFRNEQFF. DNA for the CDR3: TGCAGCGTTGCCGGTACTAGCGGGTTTCGCAATGAGCAGTTCTTC.

V usage is TRBV6-5 and J usage is TRBJ1-5, with 7 bases matching TRBD1. The CDR3 is 14 residues long. With V trimmed by 6 bases and J by 3 bases, 5 bases remained unmatched. The germline V gene encodes CDR1 MNHEY and CDR2 SVGAGI. This CDR3 reads CASSNDRVNQPQHF. The CDR3 DNA is TGTGCCAGCAGCAATGACAGGGTCAATCAGCCCCAGCATTTT.

V and J are TRBV7-2 and TRBJ2-3, with 12 bases that match TRBD2. V lost 5 bases, J lost 2 bases, and 5 bases stayed unmatched. Per the germline V gene, CDR1 is SGHTA and CDR2 is FQGNSA. CDR3 size: 16 residues. The CDR3 sequence is CASSTRLAGVTDTQYF. In nucleotides, the CDR3 is TGTGCCAGCAGCACCAGACTAGCGGGAGTCACAGATACGCAGTATTTT.

The V gene is TRBV5-1, the J gene TRBJ2-7, with 7 bases lining up with TRBD1. Losses at the gene ends were 2 bases for V and 2 bases for J; bases not matched to a gene: 4. CDR3 length: 14 residues. CDR1 SGHRS and CDR2 YFSETQ come from the germline V gene. CDR3 nucleotides: TGCGCCAGCAGCTTTGACAGGGCCCCCTACGAGCAGTACTTC. Protein sequence: CASSFDRAPYEQYF.

This chain links TRBV9 with TRBJ2-2; maybe TRBD2 (6 bases). V lost 1 base, J lost 3 bases, and 10 bases lay in between. This CDR3 is built from 15 residues. CDR1 and CDR2 (germline): SGDLS, YYNGEE. The DNA for the CDR3 is TGTGCCAGCAGCGTACGACTAGAGGACACCGGGGAGCTGTTTTTT. Translating it yields CASSVRLEDTGELFF.

J is TRBJ1-2 and V is TRBV5-1, with a weak D call TRBD1 (6 bases). V shed 1 base and J shed 8 bases, with 21 bases lying between them. This CDR3 spans 16 amino acids. The germline CDR1 and CDR2 sequences are SGHRS and YFSETQ. The CDR3 loop reads CASSLIPSVKGDGYTF. The CDR3 region has the DNA TGCGCCAGCAGCTTGATTCCCTCGGTGAAGGGGGACGGCTACACCTTC. The variable domain in full, with the rest retrieved from reference TRBV5-1 and TRBJ1-2, is KAGVTQTPRYLIKTRGQQVTLSCSPISGHRSVSWYQQTPGQGLQFLFEYFSETQRNKGNFPGRFSGRQFSNSRSEMNVSTLELGDSALYLCASSLIPSVKGDGYTFGSGTRLTVV.

As concerns this clone: At one end the junction does not follow the germline gene, possibly because of a read error. The rearrangement uses TRBV7-6 and TRBJ2-7, with D maybe TRBD1 (5 bases). Germline CDR1 SGHVS, CDR2 FNYEAQ. CDR3 size: 14 residues. The CDR3 loop reads CASSFQGSSFEQYF. The DNA of the CDR3 is TGTGCCAGCAGCTTTCAGGGTTCTTCCTTCGAGCAGTACTTC.

V usage is TRBV4-2 and J usage is TRBJ1-1; D might be TRBD1 (5 bases). This CDR3 is 16 amino acids long. Per the germline V gene, CDR1 is LGHNA and CDR2 is YNFKEQ. The V and J ends lost 1 base and 4 bases respectively, with 16 bases between them. CDR3 in amino acids: CASSQALQGRGTEAFF. CDR3 DNA sequence: TGTGCCAGCAGCCAAGCCCTCCAGGGTAGGGGCACTGAAGCTTTCTTT.

The chain is built from TRBV28 and TRBJ1-5; D perhaps matches TRBD1 (5 bases). Germline lookup yields CDR1 MDHEN and CDR2 SYDVKM. Trimming stripped 1 base from V and 5 bases from J, with 21 bases between. The CDR3 is 18 amino acids. CDR3 coding DNA: TGTGCCAGCAGTTTATCGGCAGGGTTTGGATCAATAGATCAGCCCCAGCATTTT. Translation: CASSLSAGFGSIDQPQHF.

The CDR3 nucleotides read TGTGCCAGCAGCCAAGATCCTTCTGGGGCCAACGTCCTGACTTTC. Encoded protein: CASSQDPSGANVLTF. This chain links TRBV4-2 with TRBJ2-6; D is undetermined. V was pared by 0 bases and J by 1 base, with 4 bases between. CDR1 and CDR2 (germline): LGHNA, YNFKEQ. The CDR3 runs to 15 residues.

This chain connects TRBV2 to TRBJ1-2; D call uncertain. The CDR3 extends over 13 amino acids. Germline V CDR1 and CDR2: SNHLY, FYNNEI. Trimming took off 6 bases at V and 8 bases at J, with 16 bases between the two ends. The chain's CDR3 is CASRADGLTGYTF. CDR3 nucleotide sequence: TGTGCCAGCAGGGCGGACGGACTTACAGGCTACACCTTC. The full variable domain, its missing parts supplied by reference TRBV2 and TRBJ1-2, is EPEVTQTPSHQVTQMGQEVILRCVPISNHLYFYWYRQILGQKVEFLVSFYNNEISEKSEIFDDQFSVERPDGSNFTLKIRSTKLEDSAMYFCASRADGLTGYTFGSGTRLTVV.

V is TRBV5-1 and J is TRBJ2-1; 9 nucleotides agree with TRBD2. This CDR3 has 15 residues. Germline lookup yields CDR1 SGHRS and CDR2 YFSETQ. Trimming removed 5 bases from V and 4 bases from J; junction bases left unmatched: 7. The CDR3 region is CASRSSGSRYNEQFF. CDR3 DNA: TGCGCCAGCAGGAGTAGCGGGAGCAGATACAATGAGCAGTTCTTC.